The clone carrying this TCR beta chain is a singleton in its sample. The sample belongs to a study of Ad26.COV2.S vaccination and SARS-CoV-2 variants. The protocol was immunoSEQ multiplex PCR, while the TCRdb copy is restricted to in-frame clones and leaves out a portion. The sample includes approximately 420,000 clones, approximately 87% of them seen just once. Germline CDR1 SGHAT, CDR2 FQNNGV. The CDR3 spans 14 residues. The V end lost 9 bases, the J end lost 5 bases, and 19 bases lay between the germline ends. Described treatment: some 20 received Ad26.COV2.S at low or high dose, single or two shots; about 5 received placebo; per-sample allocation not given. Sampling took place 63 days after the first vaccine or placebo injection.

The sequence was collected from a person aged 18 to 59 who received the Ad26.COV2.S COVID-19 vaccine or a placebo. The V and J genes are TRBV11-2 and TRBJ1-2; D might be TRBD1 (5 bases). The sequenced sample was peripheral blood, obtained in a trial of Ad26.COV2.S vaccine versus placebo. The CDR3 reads CASHRPGGVYGYTF. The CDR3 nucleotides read TGTGCCAGTCACCGACCTGGGGGGGTATATGGCTACACCTTC.